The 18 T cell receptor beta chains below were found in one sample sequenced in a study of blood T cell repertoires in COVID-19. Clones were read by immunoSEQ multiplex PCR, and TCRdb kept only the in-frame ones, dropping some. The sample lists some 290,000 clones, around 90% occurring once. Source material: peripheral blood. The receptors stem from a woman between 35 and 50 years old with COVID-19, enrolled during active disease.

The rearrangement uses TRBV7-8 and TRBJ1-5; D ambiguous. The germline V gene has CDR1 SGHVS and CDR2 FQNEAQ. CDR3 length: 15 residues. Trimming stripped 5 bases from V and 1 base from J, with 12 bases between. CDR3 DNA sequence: TGTGCCAGCAGCCCGCAGGCGGGCAGCAATCAGCCCCAGCATTTT. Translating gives CASSPQAGSNQPQHF.

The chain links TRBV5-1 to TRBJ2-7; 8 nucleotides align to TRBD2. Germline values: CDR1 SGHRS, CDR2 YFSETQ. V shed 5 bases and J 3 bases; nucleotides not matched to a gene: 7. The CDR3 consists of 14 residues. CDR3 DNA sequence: TGCGCCAGCAGGAGGGGACTAGATTTCTACGAGCAGTACTTC. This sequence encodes CASRRGLDFYEQYF.

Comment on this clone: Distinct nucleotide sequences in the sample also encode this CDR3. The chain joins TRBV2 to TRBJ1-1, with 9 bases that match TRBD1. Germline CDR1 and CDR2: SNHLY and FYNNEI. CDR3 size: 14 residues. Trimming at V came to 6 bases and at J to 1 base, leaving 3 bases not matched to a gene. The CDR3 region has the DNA TGTGCCAGCAGGAGGGACAGGGCGAACACTGAAGCTTTCTTT. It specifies CASRRDRANTEAFF.

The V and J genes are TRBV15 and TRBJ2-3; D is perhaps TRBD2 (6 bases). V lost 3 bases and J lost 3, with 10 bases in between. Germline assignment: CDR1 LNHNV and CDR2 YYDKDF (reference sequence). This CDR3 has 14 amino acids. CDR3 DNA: TGTGCCACCAGCAGGACTAGGATTACAGATACGCAGTATTTT. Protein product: CATSRTRITDTQYF.

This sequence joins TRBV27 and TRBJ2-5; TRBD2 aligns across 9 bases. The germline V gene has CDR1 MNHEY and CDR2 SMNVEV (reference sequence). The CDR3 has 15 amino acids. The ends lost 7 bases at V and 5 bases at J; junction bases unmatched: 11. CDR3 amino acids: CASISSGGAGETQYF. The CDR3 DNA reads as TGTGCCAGCATCAGTAGCGGGGGAGCTGGGGAGACCCAGTACTTC.

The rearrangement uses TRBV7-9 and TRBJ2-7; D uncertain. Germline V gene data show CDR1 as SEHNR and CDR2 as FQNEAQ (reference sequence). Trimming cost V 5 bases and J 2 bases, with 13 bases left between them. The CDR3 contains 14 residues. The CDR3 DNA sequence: TGTGCCAGCAGCAAAGTATACAGCCCCTACGAGCAGTACTTC. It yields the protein CASSKVYSPYEQYF.

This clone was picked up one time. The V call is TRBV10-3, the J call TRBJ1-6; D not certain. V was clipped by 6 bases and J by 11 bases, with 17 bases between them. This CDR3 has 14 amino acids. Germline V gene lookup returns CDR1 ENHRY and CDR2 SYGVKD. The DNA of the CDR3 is TGTGCCATCAGGACCCCGGACGGGCGGGCACCCCTCCACTTT. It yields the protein CAIRTPDGRAPLHF.

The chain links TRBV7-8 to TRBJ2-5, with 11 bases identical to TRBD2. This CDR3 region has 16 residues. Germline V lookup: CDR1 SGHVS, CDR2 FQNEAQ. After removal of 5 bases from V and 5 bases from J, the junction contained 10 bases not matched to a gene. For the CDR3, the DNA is TGTGCCAGCAGCCGAGGGACTAGCGGCTCCGGGGAGACCCAGTACTTC. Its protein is CASSRGTSGSGETQYF.

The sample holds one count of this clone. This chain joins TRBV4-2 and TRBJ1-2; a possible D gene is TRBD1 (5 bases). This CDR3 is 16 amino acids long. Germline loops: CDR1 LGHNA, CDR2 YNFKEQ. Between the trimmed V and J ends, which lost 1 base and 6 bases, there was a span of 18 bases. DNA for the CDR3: TGTGCCAGCAGCCAAGTGAGTTGGACAAAACGGGATGGCTACACCTTC. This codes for CASSQVSWTKRDGYTF.

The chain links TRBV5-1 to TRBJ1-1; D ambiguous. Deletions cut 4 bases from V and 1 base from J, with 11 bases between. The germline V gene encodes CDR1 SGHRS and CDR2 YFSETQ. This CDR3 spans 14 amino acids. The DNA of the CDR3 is TGCGCCAGCAGCGATCCGGGAGCGAACACTGAAGCTTTCTTT. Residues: CASSDPGANTEAFF.

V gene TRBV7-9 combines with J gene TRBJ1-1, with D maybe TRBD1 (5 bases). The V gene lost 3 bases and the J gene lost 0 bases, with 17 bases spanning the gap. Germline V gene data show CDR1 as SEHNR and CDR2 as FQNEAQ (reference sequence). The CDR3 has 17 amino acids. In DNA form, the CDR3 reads TGTGCCAGCAGCTTCGATAAGTCTCCAGGGCTGAACACTGAAGCTTTCTTT. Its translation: CASSFDKSPGLNTEAFF.

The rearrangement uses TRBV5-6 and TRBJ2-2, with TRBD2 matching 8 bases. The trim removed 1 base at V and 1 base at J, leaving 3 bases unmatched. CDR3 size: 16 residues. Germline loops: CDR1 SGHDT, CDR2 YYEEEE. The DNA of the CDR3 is TGTGCCAGCAGCTTGTGGCTAGCGGGGAACACCGGGGAGCTGTTTTTT. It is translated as CASSLWLAGNTGELFF.

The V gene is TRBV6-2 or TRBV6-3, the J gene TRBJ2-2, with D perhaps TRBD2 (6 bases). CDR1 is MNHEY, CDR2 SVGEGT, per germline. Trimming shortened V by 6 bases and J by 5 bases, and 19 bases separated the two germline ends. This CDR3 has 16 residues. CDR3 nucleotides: TGTGCCAGCAGCCCGGTCGGAGGGATCGTGACCGGGGAGCTGTTTTTT. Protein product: CASSPVGGIVTGELFF.

The CDR3 loop reads CASSLYRGNTEAFF. As DNA, the CDR3 is TGTGCCAGCAGCTTATACAGGGGGAACACTGAAGCTTTCTTT. The chain joins TRBV7-8 to TRBJ1-1; 7 nucleotides agree with TRBD1. Germline V gene lookup returns CDR1 SGHVS and CDR2 FQNEAQ. Germline trimming cut 2 bases from V and 1 base from J; bases unmatched to any gene: 1. CDR3 length equals 14 residues. Complete variable domain (other parts from reference TRBV7-8 and TRBJ1-1): GAGVSQSPRYKVAKRGQDVALRCDPISGHVSLFWYQQALGQGPEFLTYFQNEAQLDKSGLPSDRFFAERPEGSVSTLKIQRTQQEDSAVYLCASSLYRGNTEAFFGQGTRLTVV.

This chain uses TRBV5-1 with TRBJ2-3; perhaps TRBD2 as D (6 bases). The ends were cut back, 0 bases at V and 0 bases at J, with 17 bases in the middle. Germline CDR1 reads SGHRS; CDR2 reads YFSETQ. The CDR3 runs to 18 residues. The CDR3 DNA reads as TGCGCCAGCAGCTTGGGCGGGACGACCGGTGTGAGCACAGATACGCAGTATTTT. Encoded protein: CASSLGGTTGVSTDTQYF.

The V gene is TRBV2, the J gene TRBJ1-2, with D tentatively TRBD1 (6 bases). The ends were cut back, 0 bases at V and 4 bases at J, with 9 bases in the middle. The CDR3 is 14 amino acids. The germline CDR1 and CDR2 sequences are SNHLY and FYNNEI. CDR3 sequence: CASSEAGRGYGYTF. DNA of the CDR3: TGTGCCAGCAGTGAAGCGGGCAGGGGCTATGGCTACACCTTC.

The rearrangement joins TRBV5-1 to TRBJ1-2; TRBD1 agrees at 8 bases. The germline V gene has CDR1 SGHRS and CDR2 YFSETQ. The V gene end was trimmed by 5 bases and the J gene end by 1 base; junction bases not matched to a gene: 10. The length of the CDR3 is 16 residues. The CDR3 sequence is CASSTGQGALNYGYTF. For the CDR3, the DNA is TGCGCCAGCAGTACCGGACAGGGCGCCCTTAACTATGGCTACACCTTC.

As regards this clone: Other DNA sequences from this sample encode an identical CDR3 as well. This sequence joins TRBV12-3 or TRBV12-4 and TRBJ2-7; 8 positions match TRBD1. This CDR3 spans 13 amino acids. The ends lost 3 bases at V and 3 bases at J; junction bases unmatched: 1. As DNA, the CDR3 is TGTGCCAGCAGTTTCGGACAGGGCTACGAGCAGTACTTC. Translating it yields CASSFGQGYEQYF.